This record covers a single T cell receptor beta chain. This entry is derived from a study of blood T cell repertoires in COVID-19. Looking at the study overall: Researchers got acute and convalescent COVID-19 samples from the United States, Italy and Spain. T cells, B-cell-depleted T cells, or PBMCs supplied cDNA or gDNA.

TCRdb's copy holds only in-frame clones and misses some; the assay was immunoSEQ multiplex PCR. The sample has roughly 160,000 clones; 88% are singletons. The CDR3 sequence is 16 residues long. With 2 bases clipped from V and 5 bases from J, the junction kept 3 bases outside the gene matches. The V gene's germline CDR1 is SGHTA and CDR2 FQGTGA. Sequences were obtained from peripheral blood. The chain employs TRBV7-3 and TRBJ2-3; 14 bases map to TRBD2. This receptor was identified in a man in his fifties or sixties who had recovered from COVID-19. Here the CDR3 reads CASSLGTSGRLDTQYF. The DNA of the CDR3 is TGTGCCAGCAGCTTAGGGACTAGCGGGAGACTAGATACGCAGTATTTT.